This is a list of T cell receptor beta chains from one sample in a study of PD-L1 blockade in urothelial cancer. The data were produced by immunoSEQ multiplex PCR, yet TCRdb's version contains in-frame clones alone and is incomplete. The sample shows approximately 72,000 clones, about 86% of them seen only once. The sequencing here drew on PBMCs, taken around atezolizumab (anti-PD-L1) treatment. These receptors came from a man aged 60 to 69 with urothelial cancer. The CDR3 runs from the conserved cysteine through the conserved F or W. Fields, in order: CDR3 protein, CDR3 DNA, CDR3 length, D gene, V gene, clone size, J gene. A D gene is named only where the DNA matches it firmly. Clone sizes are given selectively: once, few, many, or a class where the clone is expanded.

CAWRLAGGPGEQFF	TGTGCCTGGAGACTAGCGGGGGGGCCGGGTGAGCAGTTCTTC	14	TRBD2	TRBV30	-	TRBJ2-1
CASSSVTERTGRVVAFF	TGTGCCAGCAGTTCTGTTACCGAAAGGACAGGGAGGGTAGTAGCTTTCTTT	17	TRBD1	TRBV27	-	TRBJ1-1
CASSVGGQNYGYTF	TGTGCCAGCAGCGTAGGTGGACAAAACTATGGCTACACCTTC	14	-	TRBV9	-	TRBJ1-2
CASREGAPNYGYTF	TGTGCCAGCAGAGAGGGGGCGCCTAACTATGGCTACACCTTC	14	TRBD1	TRBV6-1	-	TRBJ1-2
CASSPDQGTGNTIYF	TGTGCCAGCAGCCCCGACCAGGGAACTGGAAACACCATATATTTT	15	-	TRBV11-2	many	TRBJ1-3
CASSATGDNSPLHF	TGTGCCAGCAGTGCGACAGGGGATAATTCACCCCTCCACTTT	14	TRBD1	TRBV2	-	TRBJ1-6
CASSLSTGDTEAFF	TGTGCCAGCAGCTTGTCTACAGGGGACACTGAAGCTTTCTTT	14	TRBD1	TRBV5-5	-	TRBJ1-1
CASSTGGRVLPGANVLTF	TGTGCCAGTAGTACCGGGGGGCGGGTCCTTCCTGGGGCCAACGTCCTGACTTTC	18	-	TRBV19	-	TRBJ2-6
CASSTNQETQYF	TGTGCCAGCAGTACTAACCAAGAGACCCAGTACTTC	12	-	TRBV7-9	-	TRBJ2-5
CASSSLRLAGGKNEQFF	TGTGCCAGCAGTTCTTTACGACTAGCGGGGGGGAAAAATGAGCAGTTCTTC	17	TRBD2	TRBV28	-	TRBJ2-1
CASSVSAGLQETQYF	TGTGCCAGCAGCGTCTCAGCGGGTCTACAAGAGACCCAGTACTTC	15	-	TRBV9	-	TRBJ2-5
CATSRDIRDRGSGGNYGYTF	TGTGCCACCAGCAGAGATATAAGGGACAGGGGATCGGGGGGGAACTATGGCTACACCTTC	20	TRBD1	TRBV15	-	TRBJ1-2
CASSIGVLGTNEKLFF	TGTGCCAGTAGTATCGGGGTTTTGGGAACTAATGAAAAACTGTTTTTT	16	-	TRBV19	-	TRBJ1-4
CASSLTVNTGELFF	TGTGCTAGCAGCTTAACAGTGAACACCGGGGAGCTGTTTTTT	14	-	TRBV7-7	-	TRBJ2-2
CSASDSNEQFF	TGCAGTGCTTCCGACTCGAATGAGCAGTTCTTC	11	-	TRBV20-1	-	TRBJ2-1
CASKRETNTGELFF	TGTGCCAGCAAACGGGAGACGAACACCGGGGAGCTGTTTTTT	14	-	TRBV6-1	-	TRBJ2-2
CACAGTLATNEKLFF	TGTGCCTGCGCCGGGACACTTGCAACTAATGAAAAACTGTTTTTT	15	-	TRBV2	-	TRBJ1-4
CASRGGLGNEQFF	TGCGCCAGCAGGGGGGGTTTGGGGAATGAGCAGTTCTTC	13	-	TRBV10-2	-	TRBJ2-1
CASSPGQYTEAFF	TGTGCCAGCAGCCCCGGACAGTACACTGAAGCTTTCTTT	13	-	TRBV5-6	-	TRBJ1-1
CASNSDRSYQETQYF	TGTGCCAGCAACTCGGACAGGTCGTACCAAGAGACCCAGTACTTC	15	TRBD1	TRBV28	-	TRBJ2-5
CASSPIRLAGGLNEQFF	TGTGCCAGCAGCCCTATCCGACTAGCGGGGGGTTTGAATGAGCAGTTCTTC	17	TRBD2	TRBV7-8	-	TRBJ2-1
CAWNTGTTYNEQFF	TGTGCCTGGAACACCGGGACTACTTACAATGAGCAGTTCTTC	14	TRBD2	TRBV30	-	TRBJ2-1